A selection of T cell receptor beta chains follows, all from one sample in a study of shared clonotypes between healthy human individuals. Libraries were prepared by immunoSEQ multiplex PCR; TCRdb keeps only in-frame clonotypes and omits some of them. This sample has almost 700,000 clones, with 92% found just once. Sequencing input: naive CD8+ T cells sorted from blood. The receptors stem from a man between 25 and 39 years old in good health. Each CDR3 is given with its conserved first and last residue. Fields, in order: J gene, clone size, V gene, CDR3 protein. Clone size is shown for a subset of rows, as once, few, many or a class of expanded clone.

>TRBJ2-3|.|TRBV4-1
CASGSTSGRADTQYF
>TRBJ2-1|.|TRBV27
CASSSFIVGSSYNEQFF
>TRBJ2-5|.|TRBV28
CASSLPTGTRQETQYF
>TRBJ2-1|.|TRBV30
CAWSGLSSYNEQFF
>TRBJ2-7|.|TRBV6-6
CASSYQRTGGLREQYF
>TRBJ2-5|once|TRBV7-8
CASSERTQETQYF
>TRBJ2-3|.|TRBV2
CASSEGAGGFTDTQYF
>TRBJ1-1|.|TRBV15
CATSRVNEAPEAFF
>TRBJ2-2|.|TRBV7-2
CASSKPTGTGVFGTGELFF
>TRBJ2-7|.|TRBV27
CASSPLRDISYEQYF
>TRBJ2-1|.|TRBV21-1
CASSKAERRGNEQFF
>TRBJ2-2|once|TRBV7-9
CASSLHGQTGELFF
>TRBJ1-2|.|TRBV2
CASSDPSRAALDGYTF
>TRBJ2-1|.|TRBV7-8
CASSSDRGANEQFF